This is a list of T cell receptor beta chains from one sample in a study of blood T cell repertoires in COVID-19. TCRdb's copy holds only in-frame clones and misses some; the assay was immunoSEQ multiplex PCR. This table has 200,000 to 250,000 clones, more than 75% appearing once. Sample: peripheral blood. These receptors all stem from a man over 45 who had recovered from COVID-19. Both conserved end residues are part of each CDR3. D genes are given only for firm matches. Clone size is stated in some rows and not others, as once, few, many or a class when expanded.

CASSVGRQIQETQYF,TGTGCCAGCAGCGTAGGGAGACAGATACAAGAGACCCAGTACTTC,.,.,TRBV9,TRBJ2-5
CASSFLEGAKSEKLFF,TGTGCCAGCAGTTTTCTAGAGGGGGCGAAATCGGAAAAACTGTTTTTT,.,TRBD1,TRBV27,TRBJ1-4
CASSAPSSGTVNTGELFF,TGTGCCAGCAGCGCGCCAAGCTCCGGGACAGTGAACACCGGGGAGCTGTTTTTT,.,TRBD1,TRBV9,TRBJ2-2
CASSPYKQGGSNVLTF,TGTGCCAGCTCACCGTATAAACAGGGCGGGTCCAACGTCCTGACTTTC,.,.,TRBV18,TRBJ2-6
CASSQVVTPYEQYF,TGTGCCAGCAGCCAAGTGGTCACTCCTTACGAGCAGTACTTC,.,.,TRBV3-1/TRBV3-2,TRBJ2-7
CAISDGLAGADTQYF,TGTGCCATCAGTGACGGACTAGCGGGAGCAGATACGCAGTATTTT,once,TRBD2,TRBV10-3,TRBJ2-3
CASSSVARGTDTQYF,TGTGCCAGCAGCTCCGTAGCCAGAGGCACAGATACGCAGTATTTT,.,.,TRBV7-6,TRBJ2-3
CASREFPPAHYGYTF,TGTGCCAGCAGGGAGTTTCCCCCGGCGCACTATGGCTACACCTTC,.,.,TRBV27,TRBJ1-2
CASSLDRSTDTQYF,TGTGCCAGCAGCTTAGATCGTAGCACAGATACGCAGTATTTT,.,.,TRBV7-2,TRBJ2-3
CASSAGQGGYGYTF,TGCGCCAGCAGCGCTGGACAGGGCGGGTATGGCTACACCTTC,.,TRBD1,TRBV5-1,TRBJ1-2
CASQQQAMNTEAFF,TGTGCCAGCCAACAACAGGCCATGAACACTGAAGCTTTCTTT,.,.,TRBV6-5,TRBJ1-1
CASSRSGTGDTEAFF,TGTGCCAGTAGTAGGTCCGGGACAGGGGACACTGAAGCTTTCTTT,.,TRBD1,TRBV19,TRBJ1-1
CASSQDPGTWADTQYF,TGTGCCAGCAGCCAAGACCCGGGAACCTGGGCAGATACGCAGTATTTT,.,.,TRBV4-2,TRBJ2-3
CASSQVQGQGYTF,TGTGCCAGCAGCCAAGTTCAGGGGCAAGGCTACACCTTC,.,.,TRBV3-1/TRBV3-2,TRBJ1-2
CASSLGAYGYTF,TGTGCCAGCAGTTTAGGGGCATATGGCTACACCTTC,.,.,TRBV28,TRBJ1-2
CASSLRGLGTGGTEAFF,TGTGCCAGCAGCCTAAGGGGGTTGGGCACAGGTGGGACTGAAGCTTTCTTT,few,.,TRBV7-6,TRBJ1-1
CASSSPFGGKVPGREYF,TGTGCCAGCAGTTCCCCCTTCGGGGGGAAAGTGCCGGGTAGGGAGTATTTT,.,TRBD2,TRBV28,TRBJ2-3
CATSGGRAGVQGRGGEQYF,TGTGCCACCTCTGGGGGTAGGGCAGGGGTACAGGGGCGGGGTGGCGAGCAGTACTTC,.,.,TRBV27,TRBJ2-7
CASSFQRMGGMQNNEQFF,TGTGCCAGCAGTTTTCAAAGGATGGGCGGGATGCAGAACAATGAGCAGTTCTTC,.,.,TRBV27,TRBJ2-1
CASRKRGTGGAPGELFF,TGTGCCAGCAGGAAACGAGGGACAGGGGGCGCCCCCGGGGAGCTGTTTTTT,.,TRBD1,TRBV7-8,TRBJ2-2
CASSRGQGAGGANVLTF,TGTGCCAGCTCTCGGGGGCAGGGGGCTGGTGGGGCCAACGTCCTGACTTTC,.,TRBD1,TRBV27,TRBJ2-6
CASSFGQGVTGELFF,TGTGCCAGCAGCTTCGGACAGGGGGTAACCGGGGAGCTGTTTTTT,.,TRBD1,TRBV7-6,TRBJ2-2
CSVEGTSGRIYEQYF,TGCAGCGTGGAGGGGACTAGCGGGAGGATCTACGAGCAGTACTTC,.,TRBD2,TRBV29-1,TRBJ2-7